A selection of T cell receptor beta chains follows, all from one sample in a study of blood T cell repertoires in COVID-19. The data were produced by immunoSEQ multiplex PCR, yet TCRdb's version contains in-frame clones alone and is incomplete. Here the sample spans approximately 170,000 clones, approximately 82% being singletons. Sequencing used peripheral blood. All receptors come from a woman in her 70s who had recovered from COVID-19. The CDR3 runs from the conserved cysteine through the conserved F or W. A D gene is named only where the DNA matches it firmly. Size tells how often a clone was seen (once, few, many) or the class of an expanded clone, and some rows leave it out.

>NA|TRBV6-2/TRBV6-3|12|TRBJ1-4|NA
CASSYPGGSMFF
TGTGCCAGCAGTTACCCCGGGGGTTCGATGTTTTTT
>NA|TRBV5-6|14|TRBJ2-7|NA
CASSLGFGSYEQYF
TGTGCCAGCAGCTTGGGGTTCGGTAGTTACGAGCAGTACTTC
>TRBD2|TRBV18|17|TRBJ2-7|NA
CASSPPALGTMLHEQYF
TGTGCCAGCTCACCCCCCGCACTGGGGACTATGCTCCACGAGCAGTACTTC
>NA|TRBV18|16|TRBJ1-3|NA
CASSPPGHHSGNTIYF
TGTGCCAGCTCACCACCGGGGCACCACTCTGGAAACACCATATATTTT
>NA|TRBV5-1|14|TRBJ1-5|NA
CASSFGGDGQPQHF
TGCGCCAGCAGCTTCGGGGGGGATGGTCAGCCCCAGCATTTT
>NA|TRBV4-2|12|TRBJ2-7|NA
CASSPQGYEQYF
TGTGCCAGCAGCCCCCAGGGGTACGAGCAGTACTTC
>NA|TRBV4-2|17|TRBJ1-5|NA
CASSPVDSNPSNQPQHF
TGTGCCAGCAGCCCGGTGGACAGCAACCCTAGCAATCAGCCCCAGCATTTT
>NA|TRBV9|14|TRBJ1-2|NA
CASSETTGLGGYTF
TGTGCCAGCAGTGAGACCACAGGGCTTGGAGGCTACACCTTC
>TRBD1|TRBV30|15|TRBJ1-2|NA
CAGSGTGDFNYGYTF
TGTGCCGGTTCAGGGACAGGAGATTTTAACTATGGCTACACCTTC
>TRBD2|TRBV7-9|16|TRBJ2-3|NA
CASSLPSGRAGDTQYF
TGTGCCAGCAGCCTGCCTAGCGGGAGGGCCGGGGATACGCAGTATTTT
>TRBD2|TRBV20-1|11|TRBJ2-7|NA
CSAGGGYEQYF
TGCAGTGCCGGGGGGGGCTACGAGCAGTACTTC
>TRBD1|TRBV5-4|15|TRBJ2-2|NA
CASSLATGLGGELFF
TGTGCCAGCAGCTTGGCGACAGGGTTGGGCGGGGAGCTGTTTTTT
>NA|TRBV7-9|14|TRBJ2-2|NA
CASSPPLAPGELFF
TGTGCCAGCAGCCCCCCCCTAGCCCCCGGGGAGCTGTTTTTT
>TRBD2|TRBV19|14|TRBJ2-7|NA
CATGTSGGSYEQYF
TGTGCCACCGGGACTAGCGGGGGATCCTACGAGCAGTACTTC
>NA|TRBV28|15|TRBJ2-3|NA
CASSFAGTGTDTQYF
TGTGCCAGCAGTTTTGCGGGAACGGGGACAGATACGCAGTATTTT
>TRBD2|TRBV28|18|TRBJ2-7|once
CASSPGLAGAYSSYEQYF
TGTGCCAGCAGTCCAGGACTAGCGGGAGCTTACTCCTCCTACGAGCAGTACTTC
>TRBD2|TRBV7-9|16|TRBJ2-5|once
CASSPPQREGQETQYF
TGTGCCAGCAGCCCTCCCCAGCGGGAGGGCCAAGAGACCCAGTACTTC
>NA|TRBV19|13|TRBJ2-7|NA
CASSIARSYEQYF
TGTGCCAGTAGTATAGCCCGGTCCTACGAGCAGTACTTC
>TRBD1|TRBV6-1|15|TRBJ1-1|NA
CASSDGGQANTEAFF
TGTGCCAGCAGTGATGGGGGACAGGCGAACACTGAAGCTTTCTTT
>NA|TRBV9|14|TRBJ2-5|NA
CASSVGHLRETQYF
TGTGCCAGCAGCGTCGGACACCTACGGGAGACCCAGTACTTC
>NA|TRBV6-5|11|TRBJ2-7|NA
CASTGGYEQYF
TGTGCCAGCACCGGCGGGTACGAGCAGTACTTC